This TCR beta chain derives from a study of shared clonotypes between healthy human individuals. Using immunoSEQ multiplex PCR, the repertoire was profiled, and TCRdb retains in-frame clones only, with some absent. There are roughly 300,000 clones in the sample; roughly 84% occur only once, and 15% to 20% lies in the top ten. In its sample, this clone was seen a few times. The antigen is not known. Germline V gene sequence: CDR1 LGHNA, CDR2 YSLEER. This CDR3 spans 15 amino acids. The germline V and J ends were trimmed by 4 bases and 4 bases, with 17 bases remaining between them. Overall study findings and caveats: It was anticipated that sequencing depth would influence how many clonotypes donors shared.

The source of this sequence is a man in his late teens or twenties in good health. The sequenced material came from memory CD8+ T cells sorted from blood. The sample's subset: CD45RO+ cells pooled with CCR7-negative TemRA cells. V usage is TRBV4-3 and J usage is TRBJ2-7; the D is unclear. The chain's CDR3 is CASSPSFGPAYEQYF. CDR3 in DNA: TGCGCCAGCAGCCCATCTTTCGGACCCGCATACGAGCAGTACTTC.